These T cell receptor beta chains were read from a single sample in a study of T cell repertoires in cytomegalovirus infection. Antigens for these TCRs are unknown. TCRdb redid the calling of the reads with MiXCR, one entry per CDR3 protein. The sample yields 800,000 to 950,000 distinct CDR3 sequences, 30% to 35% seen once. The material sequenced was cultured CD8+ T cells from PBMCs, taken from culture after CMV antigen stimulation. These receptors were taken from a human donor in good health (CMV status not recorded). Some clones in this sample may be carry-over from other donors' samples. Both conserved end residues are part of each CDR3. Fields, in order: J gene, clone size, V gene, D gene, CDR3 protein, CDR3 DNA. D genes are given only for firm matches. Only some rows state a clone size, as once, few, many or a class for expanded clones.

TRBJ1-1,many,TRBV19,-,CASSDLAGSTEAFF,TGTGCCAGTAGTGACTTAGCGGGGAGCACTGAAGCTTTCTTT
TRBJ1-5,-,TRBV12-3/TRBV12-4,-,CASSLGREKPQHF,TGTGCCAGCAGTTTGGGGCGGGAAAAGCCCCAGCATTTT
TRBJ2-2,few,TRBV27,-,CASSLSPGMGDTGELFF,TGTGCCAGCAGTTTATCGCCGGGGATGGGGGACACCGGGGAGCTGTTTTTT
TRBJ2-3,few,TRBV12-3/TRBV12-4,TRBD2,CASSLTSFTDTQYF,TGTGCCAGCAGCCTGACTAGCTTTACGGATACGCAGTATTTT
TRBJ2-5,many,TRBV7-6,-,CASSLVWTPQETQYF,TGTGCCAGCAGCTTAGTTTGGACACCTCAAGAGACCCAGTACTTC
TRBJ1-1,-,TRBV10-3,-,CAITAHGNTEAFF,TGTGCCATCACGGCCCACGGGAACACTGAAGCTTTCTTT
TRBJ1-2,few,TRBV6-1,TRBD1,CASNIRTGSNYGYTF,TGTGCCAGCAACATCCGGACAGGATCTAACTATGGCTACACCTTC
TRBJ1-5,few,TRBV7-9,-,CASSLGSAGGNQPQHF,TGTGCCAGCAGCTTAGGTTCGGCGGGGGGCAATCAGCCCCAGCATTTT
TRBJ2-1,-,TRBV7-2,-,CASSLLVLNEQFF,TGTGCCAGCAGCTTACTAGTACTCAATGAGCAGTTCTTC
TRBJ1-2,-,TRBV19,-,CASGYRDGYGYTF,TGTGCCAGTGGATACAGGGACGGCTATGGCTACACCTTC